Listed below are T cell receptor beta chains from one sample, sequenced in a study of cytomegalovirus exposure and HLA in healthy donors. The data were produced by immunoSEQ multiplex PCR, yet TCRdb's version contains in-frame clones alone and is incomplete. Of some 130,000 clones listed, roughly four fifths are singletons. The sequencing input was PBMCs. These receptors all stem from a woman aged 30 to 39 in good health and CMV-seronegative. CDR3s include the opening cysteine and the closing phenylalanine or tryptophan. D genes are given only for firm matches. Clone sizes are given selectively: once, few, many, or a class where the clone is expanded.

.,TRBV29-1,TRBJ1-2,.,CSVMAGAYGYTF,TGCAGCGTTATGGCAGGGGCCTATGGCTACACCTTC
once,TRBV2,TRBJ1-5,.,CASSESDRNNQPQHF,TGTGCCAGCAGTGAATCCGACAGAAACAATCAGCCCCAGCATTTT
.,TRBV5-1,TRBJ2-3,TRBD1,CASSLGDRGPDTQYF,TGCGCCAGCAGCTTGGGCGACAGGGGGCCAGATACGCAGTATTTT
.,TRBV5-1,TRBJ1-1,.,CASSLDTGLDTEAFF,TGCGCCAGCAGCTTAGACACAGGGCTGGACACTGAAGCTTTCTTT
.,TRBV7-2,TRBJ1-5,.,CASSYGQWGQPQHF,TGTGCCAGCAGCTATGGACAGTGGGGGCAGCCCCAGCATTTT
.,TRBV7-9,TRBJ2-7,TRBD2,CASSLTAGVGEQYF,TGTGCCAGCAGCTTAACAGCGGGGGTGGGCGAGCAGTACTTC
.,TRBV28,TRBJ2-1,.,CASSFGGMDEQFF,TGTGCCAGCAGTTTTGGAGGGATGGATGAGCAGTTCTTC
.,TRBV7-3,TRBJ2-3,TRBD2,CASSPRSGTTTDTQYF,TGTGCCAGCAGCCCCAGGTCCGGGACTACCACAGATACGCAGTATTTT
.,TRBV19,TRBJ2-4,.,CASSMGESKNIQYF,TGTGCCAGTAGTATGGGAGAATCCAAAAACATTCAGTACTTC
once,TRBV9,TRBJ1-6,.,CASSVQGSNSPLHF,TGTGCCAGCAGCGTCCAGGGGTCAAATTCACCCCTCCACTTT
few,TRBV6-1,TRBJ2-5,TRBD2,CASNAGLAGVETQYF,TGTGCCAGCAACGCGGGACTAGCGGGGGTAGAGACCCAGTACTTC
once,TRBV2,TRBJ2-7,.,CASSDVRGPGVYEQYF,TGTGCCAGCAGCGACGTACGGGGACCGGGGGTATACGAGCAGTACTTC
.,TRBV5-1,TRBJ1-4,TRBD1,CASSLGQGAAFNEKLFF,TGCGCCAGCAGCTTGGGACAGGGGGCTGCTTTCAATGAAAAACTGTTTTTT
few,TRBV12-5,TRBJ2-1,TRBD1,CASGWNRGDRGTYNEQFF,TGTGCTAGTGGTTGGAACCGGGGGGACAGGGGCACCTACAATGAGCAGTTCTTC
.,TRBV6-1,TRBJ2-1,.,CASRGRRDYNEQFF,TGTGCCAGCAGGGGAAGACGGGACTACAATGAGCAGTTCTTC
.,TRBV29-1,TRBJ2-5,.,CSVVWAVGTQYF,TGCAGCGTTGTGTGGGCAGTAGGGACCCAGTACTTC
few,TRBV4-1,TRBJ1-5,.,CASSQGPKGVYSNQPQHF,TGCGCCAGCAGCCAGGGGCCGAAAGGGGTGTATAGCAATCAGCCCCAGCATTTT
.,TRBV5-1,TRBJ2-7,TRBD1,CASSWAGTAYEQYF,TGCGCCAGCAGCTGGGCCGGGACAGCATACGAGCAGTACTTC
.,TRBV7-2,TRBJ1-3,.,CASSLARGGLRNTIYF,TGTGCCAGCAGCTTAGCGAGGGGGGGGTTGAGAAACACCATATATTTT
.,TRBV11-2,TRBJ1-2,TRBD1,CASSPGGQVYGYTF,TGTGCCAGCAGCCCAGGGGGACAGGTCTATGGCTACACCTTC
.,TRBV18,TRBJ2-5,TRBD1,CASSPGQAQTPGRTQYF,TGTGCCAGCTCACCTGGACAGGCCCAGACCCCAGGGCGGACCCAGTACTTC
once,TRBV7-6,TRBJ1-2,TRBD1,CASSQGTGQYGYTF,TGTGCCAGCAGCCAAGGAACGGGACAGTATGGCTACACCTTC
.,TRBV10-2,TRBJ2-7,.,CASRDYGYEQYF,TGCGCCAGCAGGGACTACGGCTACGAGCAGTACTTC
.,TRBV28,TRBJ1-3,.,CASRMSSGNTIYF,TGTGCCAGCAGAATGAGCTCTGGAAACACCATATATTTT
.,TRBV7-2,TRBJ1-3,.,CASSLIYSGNTIYF,TGTGCCAGCAGCTTAATATACTCTGGAAACACCATATATTTT
few,TRBV2,TRBJ2-5,TRBD2,CASSRTSAGETQYF,TGTGCCAGCAGCCGGACTAGCGCAGGCGAGACCCAGTACTTC
.,TRBV7-9,TRBJ1-1,TRBD1,CASSFKTGGDTEAFF,TGTGCCAGCAGCTTTAAAACAGGGGGGGACACTGAAGCTTTCTTT
once,TRBV2,TRBJ2-5,.,CASSDVGGETQYF,TGTGCCAGCAGTGATGTCGGGGGAGAGACCCAGTACTTC
.,TRBV2,TRBJ2-3,.,CASREKSGTFRTDTQYF,TGTGCCAGCAGAGAGAAATCCGGGACTTTCCGCACAGATACGCAGTATTTT
once,TRBV19,TRBJ2-3,TRBD1,CASSIGGTGGKDTQYF,TGTGCCAGTAGTATCGGGGGGACAGGGGGTAAAGATACGCAGTATTTT
once,TRBV5-1,TRBJ2-3,TRBD2,CASSLGGQPQISTDTQYF,TGCGCCAGCAGCCTGGGAGGGCAGCCGCAAATCAGCACAGATACGCAGTATTTT
.,TRBV30,TRBJ2-7,TRBD1,CAWSPSRTGRIYEQYF,TGTGCCTGGAGTCCATCCAGGACAGGGAGGATCTACGAGCAGTACTTC
.,TRBV5-1,TRBJ1-5,.,CASSLAGKEPQHF,TGCGCCAGCAGCTTAGCGGGAAAGGAGCCCCAGCATTTT
.,TRBV9,TRBJ2-1,TRBD2,CASSFSGDTYNEQFF,TGTGCCAGCAGCTTTAGCGGGGATACCTACAATGAGCAGTTCTTC
.,TRBV25-1,TRBJ1-2,TRBD1,CASSPRGGTGGGGYTF,TGTGCCAGCAGTCCAAGGGGGGGGACAGGGGGCGGAGGCTACACCTTC
.,TRBV25-1,TRBJ2-5,TRBD1,CASSVHRGLETQYF,TGTGCCAGCAGTGTTCACAGGGGGCTGGAGACCCAGTACTTC
once,TRBV30,TRBJ2-5,.,CAWRGREAQYF,TGTGCCTGGAGGGGGCGCGAAGCCCAGTACTTC
few,TRBV27,TRBJ1-6,.,CASTDPGDSPLHF,TGTGCCAGCACCGACCCAGGGGATTCACCCCTCCACTTT
.,TRBV28,TRBJ1-1,TRBD1,CASSRTGNVRSEAFF,TGTGCCAGCAGTCGGACAGGGAACGTGAGATCGGAAGCTTTCTTT
once,TRBV7-9,TRBJ1-1,TRBD1,CASSPGRGRDTEAFF,TGTGCCAGCTCGCCGGGTAGGGGGCGCGACACTGAAGCTTTCTTT
.,TRBV7-6,TRBJ2-3,TRBD2,CASSSGGDTQYF,TGTGCCAGCAGCTCGGGGGGGGATACGCAGTATTTT
.,TRBV4-1,TRBJ2-7,.,CASSRTGAGQSYEQYF,TGCGCCAGCAGCCGCACCGGGGCGGGACAGAGCTACGAGCAGTACTTC
.,TRBV27,TRBJ2-1,.,CASSLDWNPYNEQFF,TGTGCCAGCAGTCTCGACTGGAACCCCTACAATGAGCAGTTCTTC